The 28 T cell receptor beta chains below come from one sample, sequenced in a study of cytotoxic CD8 clonotypes in ibrutinib-treated CLL. Clones were read by immunoSEQ multiplex PCR, and TCRdb kept only the in-frame ones, dropping some. The sample holds hundreds of thousands of clones, around 66% seen once. This sample comprised PBMCs, obtained after 36 months of ibrutinib treatment. These receptors originate from a human donor with chronic lymphocytic leukemia.

The chain combines TRBV10-2 with TRBJ2-3; a possible D gene is TRBD2 (6 bases). The germline CDR1 and CDR2 sequences are WSHSY and SAAADI. The CDR3 is made up of 15 amino acids. Trimming cost V 2 bases and J 1 base, with 10 bases left between them. In DNA form, the CDR3 reads TGCGCCAGCAGTGAGACGGGGGTCGGCACAGATACGCAGTATTTT. Amino acids: CASSETGVGTDTQYF.

CDR3 nucleotide sequence: TGTGCCATCAGTGGACTAGCGGGGAGCGGCAATGAGCAGTTCTTC. Amino acids: CAISGLAGSGNEQFF. The V gene is TRBV10-3, the J gene TRBJ2-1, with 11 bases identical to TRBD2. V was pared by 4 bases and J by 6 bases, with 5 bases of the junction left unmatched. CDR3 length equals 15 residues. The germline V gene encodes CDR1 ENHRY and CDR2 SYGVKD.

This clone was observed a few times. The V and J genes are TRBV29-1 and TRBJ2-1; D tentatively fits TRBD1 or TRBD2 (5 bases each). This CDR3 is built from 14 residues. Germline V lookup: CDR1 SQVTM, CDR2 ANQGSEA. With 4 bases removed from V and 3 bases from J, the gap between germline ends came to 13 bases. CDR3 in amino acids: CSVAGGVIYNEQFF. CDR3 DNA: TGCAGCGTTGCTGGGGGAGTTATCTACAATGAGCAGTTCTTC.

This sequence joins TRBV19 and TRBJ2-1, with unresolved D. Germline V gene data show CDR1 as LNHDA and CDR2 as SQIVND (reference sequence). The CDR3 has 11 residues. Trimming pared 7 bases from V and 3 bases from J, leaving 4 bases between. The CDR3 reads CASNDYNEQFF. The CDR3 DNA is TGTGCCAGTAATGACTACAATGAGCAGTTCTTC.

V and J are TRBV2 and TRBJ2-5, with D tentatively TRBD1 or TRBD2 (5 bases each). CDR1 SNHLY and CDR2 FYNNEI come from the germline V gene. V shed 5 bases and J shed 0 bases, with 22 bases lying between them. The CDR3 loop spans 18 amino acids. CDR3 sequence: CASSSPWGRKIDQETQYF. In nucleotides, the CDR3 is TGTGCCAGCAGTTCCCCCTGGGGACGGAAAATAGACCAAGAGACCCAGTACTTC.

The sample holds a few counts of this clone. The rearrangement links TRBV5-1 to TRBJ2-5; D not resolved. The germline V gene encodes CDR1 SGHRS and CDR2 YFSETQ. CDR3 length: 12 amino acids. Trimming removed 5 bases from V and 5 bases from J, with 10 bases in between. CDR3 sequence: CASSRAWETQYF. The CDR3 DNA is TGCGCCAGCAGTCGGGCGTGGGAGACCCAGTACTTC. The variable domain in full, with the rest retrieved from reference TRBV5-1 and TRBJ2-5, is KAGVTQTPRYLIKTRGQQVTLSCSPISGHRSVSWYQQTPGQGLQFLFEYFSETQRNKGNFPGRFSGRQFSNSRSEMNVSTLELGDSALYLCASSRAWETQYFGPGTRLLVL.

V is TRBV4-1 and J is TRBJ1-1; 9 nucleotides align to TRBD1. The germline gives CDR1 MGHRA, CDR2 YSYEKL. V lost 4 bases to trimming and J lost 4 bases; unmatched junction nucleotides: 10. CDR3 length: 16 amino acids. DNA of the CDR3: TGCGCCAGCAGCCTACAGACAGGGGGTTTGTTCACTGAAGCTTTCTTT. This gives the protein CASSLQTGGLFTEAFF.

The rearrangement links TRBV15 to TRBJ1-5, with a tentative D call TRBD1 (6 bases). From germline, CDR1 is LNHNV and CDR2 YYDKDF (reference sequence). The CDR3 length is 17 residues. V shed 0 bases and J shed 5 bases, with 17 bases lying between them. CDR3 protein: CATSRESGGRGDQPQHF. The CDR3 nucleotides are TGTGCCACCAGCAGAGAGAGCGGGGGAAGGGGGGATCAGCCCCAGCATTTT.

V gene TRBV9 combines with J gene TRBJ1-5, with a weak D call TRBD1 (6 bases). The germline V gene has CDR1 SGDLS and CDR2 YYNGEE. The length of the CDR3 is 14 residues. The ends were cut back, 4 bases at V and 3 bases at J, with 11 bases in the middle. The CDR3 coding sequence is TGTGCCAGCAGCCCAACAGGGACCAATCAGCCCCAGCATTTT. It codes for CASSPTGTNQPQHF.

The CDR3, as DNA: TGCGCCAGCAGCCAAGGCCGGGGACTAGCGGGAGACTACGAGCAGTACTTC. This translates into CASSQGRGLAGDYEQYF. The chain couples TRBV4-3 to TRBJ2-7; 14 bases map to TRBD2. V dropped 1 base and J dropped 3; count of bases not matched to a gene: 5. CDR1 is LGHNA and CDR2 is YSLEER in the germline V gene. This CDR3 contains 17 residues.

V and J are TRBV5-1 and TRBJ2-1; D not resolved. In germline, CDR1 is SGHRS, CDR2 YFSETQ. This CDR3 is built from 12 residues. Trimming removed 5 bases at V and 9 bases at J, with 12 bases between. CDR3 region: CASSGPWGEQFF. The CDR3, as DNA: TGCGCCAGCAGTGGGCCTTGGGGTGAGCAGTTCTTC. Filled out from reference TRBV5-1 and TRBJ2-1, the complete variable domain reads KAGVTQTPRYLIKTRGQQVTLSCSPISGHRSVSWYQQTPGQGLQFLFEYFSETQRNKGNFPGRFSGRQFSNSRSEMNVSTLELGDSALYLCASSGPWGEQFFGPGTRLTVL.

On this clone itself: Since a much larger clone is just one base distant, this may be a read error. The CDR3 region is CASSLFTEAFF. The CDR3 coding sequence is TGTGCCAGCAGTTTATTCACTGAAGCTTTCTTT. This sequence joins TRBV27 and TRBJ1-1, with D uncertain. This CDR3 is built from 11 residues. V dropped 1 base and J dropped 4 bases, with 1 base sitting between them. From germline, CDR1 is MNHEY and CDR2 SMNVEV (reference sequence).

Worth noting for this clone: The same CDR3 arises from other DNA sequences in this sample as well. The chain has TRBV29-1 and TRBJ1-2; 7 bases line up with TRBD1. The J segment lost 2 bases and the V segment lost 6 bases, leaving 3 bases of the junction unmatched. The CDR3 runs 12 residues. Germline CDR1 reads SQVTM; CDR2 reads ANQGSEA. CDR3 sequence: CSVGDRNYGYTF. The CDR3 DNA sequence: TGCAGCGTAGGGGACAGAAACTATGGCTACACCTTC.

The chain joins TRBV29-1 to TRBJ2-3; 9 bases map to TRBD1. The J segment lost 3 bases and the V segment lost 7 bases, leaving 5 bases of the junction unmatched. Germline V gene sequence: CDR1 SQVTM, CDR2 ANQGSEA. There are 13 residues in the CDR3. Written as DNA, the CDR3 is TGCAGCGCTGGACAGGGGAGGACAGATACGCAGTATTTT. Translated, it gives CSAGQGRTDTQYF.

This chain links TRBV28 with TRBJ2-4; 10 nucleotides match TRBD1. Trimming took 6 bases from V and 7 from J; bases not matched to a gene: 6. The CDR3 runs 14 residues. CDR1 is MDHEN and CDR2 is SYDVKM in the germline V gene. The DNA of the CDR3 is TGTGCCAGCAGACAGACAGGGGGCGGCAACATTCAGTACTTC. Amino acids: CASRQTGGGNIQYF.

The chain links TRBV18 to TRBJ1-5, with D uncertain. Germline V CDR1 and CDR2: KGHSH, LQKENI. Trimming left V 3 bases short and J 3 bases short, with 12 bases between. The CDR3 has 15 amino acids. Here the CDR3 reads CASSPGVGYNQPQHF. The CDR3 nucleotides read TGTGCCAGCTCACCCGGGGTTGGTTACAATCAGCCCCAGCATTTT.

The rearrangement links TRBV6-5 to TRBJ2-6; D gene unclear. CDR3 length: 15 residues. Germline V CDR1 and CDR2: MNHEY, SVGAGI. V was trimmed by 0 bases and J by 0 bases, leaving 3 bases between them. CDR3 protein: CASSYSNSGANVLTF. CDR3 bases: TGTGCCAGCAGTTACTCAAACTCTGGGGCCAACGTCCTGACTTTC.

Notes on this clone: Other DNA sequences in this sample translate to the same CDR3. This chain uses TRBV4-1 with TRBJ1-3; unclear D gene. CDR1 and CDR2 from the germline V gene are MGHRA and YSYEKL. The CDR3 is 13 residues long. V was clipped by 0 bases and J by 4 bases, with 4 bases between them. The DNA of the CDR3 is TGCGCCAGCAGCCAAGATCGGGGAAACACCATATATTTT. Protein product: CASSQDRGNTIYF.

The V gene is TRBV9, the J gene TRBJ2-7, with D perhaps TRBD1 (6 bases). The CDR3 contains 13 residues. The germline V gene has CDR1 SGDLS and CDR2 YYNGEE. With 4 bases removed from V and 7 bases from J, the gap between germline ends came to 15 bases. The CDR3 protein is CASSPGQWREQYF. CDR3 sequence (DNA): TGTGCCAGCAGCCCCGGACAGTGGCGGGAGCAGTACTTC.

The chain joins TRBV4-1 to TRBJ2-7, with 9 bases fitting TRBD1. Germline trimming cut 1 base from V and 4 bases from J; bases unmatched to any gene: 2. This CDR3 comprises 14 residues. In germline, CDR1 is MGHRA, CDR2 YSYEKL. CDR3 loop: CASSQAQGAYEQYF. For the CDR3, the DNA is TGCGCCAGCAGCCAAGCACAGGGGGCGTACGAGCAGTACTTC.

The chain has TRBV9 and TRBJ2-2, with D hard to call. The germline gives CDR1 SGDLS, CDR2 YYNGEE. V lost 4 bases and J 4 bases, leaving 11 bases between the germline ends. The CDR3 consists of 14 residues. The CDR3 here is CASSFLSRTGELFF. The CDR3 DNA follows: TGTGCCAGCAGCTTCCTAAGTCGCACCGGGGAGCTGTTTTTT.

The chain couples TRBV10-3 to TRBJ2-5; 14 nucleotides match TRBD2. The CDR3 length is 18 residues. The V segment lost 6 bases and the J segment 2 bases; nucleotides outside the gene matches: 11. Germline V CDR1 and CDR2: ENHRY, SYGVKD. The chain's CDR3 is CAIRPGLAGVGRQETQYF. The CDR3 bases are TGTGCCATCAGGCCGGGACTAGCGGGAGTAGGGAGGCAAGAGACCCAGTACTTC.

The sample holds a few counts of this clone. The J gene is TRBJ2-3, the V gene TRBV6-1; 7 bases line up with TRBD2. Per germline, CDR1 MNHNS and CDR2 SASEGT. The CDR3 covers 15 residues. V lost 7 bases to trimming and J lost 0 bases; unmatched junction nucleotides: 7. CDR3 coding DNA: TGTGCCAGCACCGTACTAGCGACTAGCACAGATACGCAGTATTTT. It translates to CASTVLATSTDTQYF.

The chain carries TRBV7-6 and TRBJ1-5; D is unclear. Germline-derived CDR1 and CDR2 are SGHVS and FNYEAQ. The CDR3 covers 12 residues. Deletions cut 1 base from V and 9 bases from J, with 7 bases between. CDR3 bases: TGTGCCAGCAGCTTAGAGGTGGGGCCCCAGCATTTT. Residues: CASSLEVGPQHF.

Only a few counts were recorded for this clone. The chain carries TRBV10-2 and TRBJ1-5; D gene ambiguous. In germline, CDR1 is WSHSY, CDR2 SAAADI. The CDR3 runs to 15 residues. Trimming left V 2 bases short and J 1 base short, with 9 bases between. The CDR3 protein is CASSETRRSNQPQHF. CDR3 nucleotide sequence: TGCGCCAGCAGTGAGACTAGGCGGAGCAATCAGCCCCAGCATTTT.

The chain carries TRBV19 and TRBJ2-7; D may match TRBD1 or TRBD2 (6 bases each). The germline gives CDR1 LNHDA, CDR2 SQIVND (reference sequence). V was clipped by 3 bases and J by 3 bases, with 12 bases between them. The CDR3 has 14 amino acids. In DNA form, the CDR3 reads TGTGCCAGTAGTATTGGAGGGGGGAGCTACGAGCAGTACTTC. It specifies CASSIGGGSYEQYF.

The gene calls are TRBV5-4 and TRBJ2-3, with D perhaps TRBD1 (5 bases). Germline V gene data show CDR1 as SGHNT and CDR2 as YYREEE (reference sequence). CDR3 length: 15 amino acids. V dropped 2 bases and J dropped 0 bases, with 10 bases sitting between them. CDR3 region: CASSFARASTDTQYF. The DNA for the CDR3 is TGTGCCAGCAGCTTCGCCAGGGCAAGCACAGATACGCAGTATTTT.

This clone was counted only a few times. The chain couples TRBV7-9 to TRBJ2-7; D call uncertain. The germline CDR1 and CDR2 sequences are SEHNR and FQNEAQ (reference sequence). CDR3 length: 11 amino acids. The V end was cut by 3 bases, the J end by 6 bases, with 6 bases between. The CDR3 loop is CASSFAIEQYF. The CDR3 bases are TGTGCCAGCAGCTTTGCGATCGAGCAGTACTTC.